The source of this T cell receptor (beta chain) is a study of glioma-infiltrating T cells after dendritic cell vaccination. Libraries were prepared by immunoSEQ multiplex PCR; TCRdb keeps only in-frame clonotypes and omits some of them. This sample carries approximately 90,000 clones, approximately 87% of them seen once, and the ten largest clones take around 3.2%. The CDR3 is 15 amino acids. The junction had 6 bases not matched to a gene; V was cut back by 0 bases and J by 5 bases. Germline V lookup: CDR1 SGHAT, CDR2 FQNNGV. Here the sequenced sample was blood, taken before dendritic cell vaccination. The chain employs TRBV11-2 and TRBJ2-5, with 7 nucleotides matching TRBD1. The origin of this receptor is a human donor with glioblastoma. The CDR3 spells CASSLEGNRGETQYF. The DNA for the CDR3 is TGTGCCAGCAGCTTAGAGGGGAACAGGGGTGAGACCCAGTACTTC.